The source of this TCR beta chain is a study of beta chain features in type 1 diabetes. Findings and caveats of the study: Researchers caution that PCR might favor shorter templates, equally among patients and controls.

In regard to this clone: The target antigen is unknown.

The authors reverse transcribed all of the isolated RNA, so sequencing captured expressed TCRB transcripts. The assay was immunoSEQ multiplex PCR, and TCRdb's table has in-frame clones only and misses some. This table has 850,000 to 900,000 clones, roughly 15% appearing once. Germline V CDR1 and CDR2: SGDLS, YYNGEE. V was pared by 0 bases and J by 6 bases, with 15 bases between. The CDR3 totals 16 residues. The chain recombines TRBV9 with TRBJ2-2; no definite D call. This clonotype originated in a woman between 18 and 29 years old in good health. Source material: naive CD4+ T cells from blood. CDR3: CASSVAETRSPGELFF. The CDR3 DNA follows: TGTGCCAGCAGCGTAGCGGAGACCCGCAGCCCCGGGGAGCTGTTTTTT.